The clone carrying this T cell receptor beta chain has more than one count but fewer than ten. As yet, its antigen is unknown. The sample belongs to a study of T cells in Graves' hyperthyroidism and ophthalmopathy. The study, taken as a whole, reports: Ophthalmopathy prediction by the model preceded onset by a median roughly 6 months.

The CDR3 spans 15 residues. The V gene lost 6 bases and the J gene lost 0 bases, with 11 bases spanning the gap. CDR1 and CDR2 (germline): LNHDA, SQIVND (reference sequence). RNA transcripts were the template for amplifying TCR beta CDR3 regions. First-round RT-PCR with HTBI primers amplified the TCR CDR3 region. Via MiXCR, TCRdb re-called the multiplex PCR reads, giving one row per CDR3 protein. The sample lists 250,000 to 400,000 distinct CDR3 sequences, about 13% occurring once. The TCR originated in a woman aged 40-49 years with Graves' ophthalmopathy. Sequenced: blood. The chain has TRBV19 and TRBJ2-2; D not resolved. The chain's CDR3 is CASRAGRSNTGELFF. In DNA form, the CDR3 reads TGTGCCAGTAGGGCTGGTCGCTCGAACACCGGGGAGCTGTTTTTT.